Below, 10 T cell receptor beta chains from the same sample are listed, as sequenced in a study of persistence of HIV-infected CD4 T cells. No antigen is known for these receptors. The libraries were made with immunoSEQ version 4 in survey mode. Clones were read by immunoSEQ multiplex PCR, and TCRdb kept only the in-frame ones, dropping some. The sample contains about 45,000 clones, approximately 90% of which appear only once. This nonspecific control used anti-CD3/anti-CD28 bead stimulation of CD4+ T cells. Sorting of responding CD4+ T cells relied on upregulated CD40 ligand together with CD69. Here the sequenced sample was CD4+ T cells sorted from PBMCs after approximately 18-hour stimulation, taken from a patient who received antiretroviral therapy. The receptors were sampled from an adult woman with HIV who was CMV-seropositive.

This chain uses TRBV5-1 with TRBJ1-1; D is ambiguous. CDR1 SGHRS and CDR2 YFSETQ come from the germline V gene. The V end was cut by 1 base, the J end by 6 bases, with 13 bases between. CDR3 size: 14 residues. The CDR3 region has the DNA TGCGCCAGCAGCTTGTTGGGAGAGCTTGCTGAAGCTTTCTTT. Translating gives CASSLLGELAEAFF.

The V and J genes are TRBV7-3 and TRBJ2-5; maybe TRBD1 (7 bases). The CDR3 spans 13 residues. The ends were cut back, 8 bases at V and 3 bases at J, with 13 bases in the middle. The germline V gene has CDR1 SGHTA and CDR2 FQGTGA. In DNA form, the CDR3 reads TGTGCCAGCGGCAGGGGGGCAGAAGAGACCCAGTACTTC. This codes for CASGRGAEETQYF.

This chain uses TRBV7-9 with TRBJ1-1; 7 nucleotides align to TRBD1. CDR1 and CDR2 (germline): SEHNR, FQNEAQ (reference sequence). V lost 4 bases, J lost 2 bases, and 7 bases stayed unmatched. CDR3 size: 15 residues. CDR3 loop: CASSYHRDRNTEAFF. The CDR3 DNA follows: TGTGCCAGCAGCTACCACCGGGACAGAAACACTGAAGCTTTCTTT.

Concerning this clone itself: Other DNA sequences in the same sample also yield this CDR3. This chain uses TRBV5-6 with TRBJ1-4; 7 positions agree with TRBD1. Germline assignment: CDR1 SGHDT and CDR2 YYEEEE. V was pared by 4 bases and J by 5 bases, with 11 bases of the junction left unmatched. CDR3 length: 16 residues. The CDR3 protein is CASSLVFYRGNEKLFF. The CDR3 DNA follows: TGTGCCAGCAGCCTGGTGTTTTACAGGGGAAATGAAAAACTGTTTTTT.

This sequence joins TRBV27 and TRBJ1-1; no reliable D call. This CDR3 is 13 amino acids long. Trimming left V 2 bases short and J 7 bases short, with 11 bases between. Looked up from germline, CDR1 is MNHEY and CDR2 is SMNVEV (reference sequence). The CDR3 DNA follows: TGTGCCAGCAGTTTAACTCCTATCTATGAAGCTTTCTTT. Protein: CASSLTPIYEAFF.

The rearrangement joins TRBV10-1 to TRBJ1-1; D remains unclear. Trimming pared 4 bases from V and 5 bases from J, leaving 11 bases between. Germline values: CDR1 WNHNN, CDR2 SYGVQD (reference sequence). The CDR3 consists of 13 residues. CDR3 sequence (DNA): TGCGCCAGCAGTGGCAGGTTCGGGACTGAAGCTTTCTTT. Translation: CASSGRFGTEAFF.

V gene TRBV7-2 combines with J gene TRBJ1-1; no firm D call. V was shortened by 4 bases and J by 2 bases, with 8 bases between the two germline ends. The length of the CDR3 is 13 residues. From germline, CDR1 is SGHTA and CDR2 FQGNSA. CDR3 nucleotides: TGTGCCAGCAGCTCCACCTTTAACACTGAAGCTTTCTTT. Protein: CASSSTFNTEAFF.

This CDR3 reads CASMLGLMNTEAFF. The CDR3 DNA sequence: TGTGCCAGCATGTTGGGACTCATGAACACTGAAGCTTTCTTT. The chain has TRBV6-5 and TRBJ1-1, with D possibly TRBD1 on 5 matching bases. Germline CDR1 reads MNHEY; CDR2 reads SVGAGI. CDR3 length: 14 residues. V shed 7 bases and J shed 0 bases, with 12 bases lying between them.

The V and J genes are TRBV5-6 and TRBJ1-5; D is undetermined. Trimming took off 1 base at V and 6 bases at J, with 14 bases between the two ends. The CDR3 runs to 15 residues. Germline V gene data show CDR1 as SGHDT and CDR2 as YYEEEE. The CDR3 DNA sequence: TGTGCCAGCAGCTTGTGGCTGGGATCGGTTCAGCCCCAGCATTTT. Its translation: CASSLWLGSVQPQHF.

The chain has TRBV7-9 and TRBJ2-2; D is unresolved. The CDR3 runs 12 residues. V was shortened by 2 bases and J by 7 bases, with 5 bases between the two germline ends. CDR1 SEHNR and CDR2 FQNEAQ come from the germline V gene (reference sequence). In nucleotides, the CDR3 is TGTGCCAGCAGCTTAATGGACGGGGAGCTGTTTTTT. As protein: CASSLMDGELFF.